The present entry profiles one TCR beta chain with its context. Antigen unknown. The PCR used 60 Vbeta and 13 Jbeta primers. Only in-frame clones appear in the TCRdb table, and some are missing; sequencing was by immunoSEQ multiplex PCR. Of about 130,000 clones in the sample, 60% to 80% were seen once. These data originate in a study of cytomegalovirus exposure and HLA in healthy donors. Study observations and caveats: It was taken for granted in presence/absence analyses that sequencing depth across donors was roughly uniform. A previous analysis found most TCR beta V segments productive roughly 87% or roughly 30% of the time.

The germline V gene encodes CDR1 SEHNR and CDR2 FQNEAQ (reference sequence). V shed 5 bases and J shed 7 bases, with 21 bases lying between them. The CDR3 sequence is 16 residues long. The V call is TRBV7-9, the J call TRBJ1-5; TRBD1 might be the D (6 bases). This clonotype originated in a female donor in good health and CMV-seronegative. Sequenced sample: PBMCs. The CDR3 protein is CASSLTGYGPVQPQHF. The CDR3 nucleotides read TGTGCCAGCAGCCTTACAGGGTACGGTCCTGTCCAGCCCCAGCATTTT.